What follows describes a single T cell receptor (beta chain). The sample belongs to a study of T cell changes during pregnancy in multiple sclerosis. V was pared by 5 bases and J by 0 bases, with 16 bases of the junction left unmatched. This CDR3 contains 18 residues. Clones were read by immunoSEQ multiplex PCR, and TCRdb kept only the in-frame ones, dropping some. The sample holds 33,000 or so clones, more than 90% seen once. The receptor was derived from a female donor in good health, enrolled as a control in a pregnancy study. This specimen consisted of peripheral blood, obtained in the third trimester of pregnancy. The chain carries TRBV23-1 and TRBJ2-7; the match to TRBD1 covers 7 bases. TRBV23-1 is an open reading frame, and its role is uncertain. The CDR3 nucleotides read TGCGCCAGCAGTGCACCAACTGGGCCCAGGACAGGCTCCTACGAGCAGTACTTC. Its translation is CASSAPTGPRTGSYEQYF.